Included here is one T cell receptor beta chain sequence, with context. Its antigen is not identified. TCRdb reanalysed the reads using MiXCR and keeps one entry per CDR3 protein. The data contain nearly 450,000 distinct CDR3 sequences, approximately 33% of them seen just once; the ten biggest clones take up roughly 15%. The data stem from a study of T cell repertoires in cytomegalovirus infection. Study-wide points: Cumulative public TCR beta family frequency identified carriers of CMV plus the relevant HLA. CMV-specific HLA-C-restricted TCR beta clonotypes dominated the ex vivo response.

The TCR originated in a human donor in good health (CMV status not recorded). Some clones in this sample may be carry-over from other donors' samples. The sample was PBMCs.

The CDR3 is CASSPQGQINSPLHF. In DNA, the CDR3 is TGTGCCAGCAGCCCCCAGGGACAGATAAATTCACCCCTCCACTTT. The chain is built from TRBV7-2 and TRBJ1-6; the match to TRBD1 covers 7 bases. V dropped 5 bases and J dropped 7; count of bases not matched to a gene: 8. The CDR3 is made up of 15 amino acids. Germline CDR1 reads SGHTA; CDR2 reads FQGNSA.